Sequencing of this TCR beta chain was carried out in a study of shared clonotypes between healthy human individuals. V was pared by 1 base and J by 4 bases, with 14 bases between. Germline V gene data show CDR1 as SGHRS and CDR2 as YFSETQ. This CDR3 is 15 amino acids long. The protocol was immunoSEQ multiplex PCR, while the TCRdb copy is restricted to in-frame clones and leaves out a portion. Here the sample spans about a million clones, 60% to 85% being singletons. Sequencing used memory CD4+ T cells from PBMCs. Indicated subset: CD45RA-negative fraction. The TCR sequence derives from a man between 18 and 29 years old in good health. Some clones in this sample may be carry-over from other donors' samples. V is TRBV5-1 and J is TRBJ1-2; TRBD1 is a possible D gene (6 bases). CDR3 sequence reads: CASSLRSRGAYGYTF. DNA of the CDR3: TGCGCCAGCAGCTTGCGATCCCGGGGGGCCTATGGCTACACCTTC.